Each of the 18 T cell receptor beta chains below was sequenced from the same sample in a study of cytomegalovirus exposure and HLA in healthy donors. Vbeta (60) and Jbeta (13) primers were used in the PCR. Clones were sequenced by immunoSEQ multiplex PCR, and TCRdb holds only the in-frame ones, with some missing. Counted here are tens of thousands of clones, about three quarters occurring once; the ten biggest clones make up over 12%. The sample taken for sequencing was PBMCs. The receptors shown here come from a woman aged 45 to 65 in good health and CMV-seropositive.

The V gene is TRBV5-6, the J gene TRBJ2-2, with a weak D call TRBD1 (6 bases). V was pared by 4 bases and J by 4 bases, with 17 bases between. The CDR3 spans 16 residues. The germline V gene has CDR1 SGHDT and CDR2 YYEEEE. The CDR3 loop is CASSTSTGPFTGELFF. The CDR3 bases are TGTGCCAGCAGCACATCGACAGGACCCTTCACCGGGGAGCTGTTTTTT.

This clone was found a few times. This chain links TRBV2 with TRBJ1-1; D is perhaps TRBD1 (6 bases). Trimming stripped 11 bases from V and 1 base from J, with 14 bases between. There are 13 residues in the CDR3. Germline CDR1 reads SNHLY; CDR2 reads FYNNEI. The CDR3 loop reads CAVGARSNTEAFF. The DNA of the CDR3 is TGTGCCGTGGGGGCTCGATCGAACACTGAAGCTTTCTTT.

The rearrangement joins TRBV18 to TRBJ1-1, with 10 bases matching TRBD1. V was pared by 4 bases and J by 9 bases, with 8 bases of the junction left unmatched. This CDR3 has 14 amino acids. CDR1 and CDR2 (germline): KGHSH, LQKENI. CDR3 sequence reads: CASSLSQDRGQAFF. The DNA for the CDR3 is TGTGCCAGCTCACTTTCACAAGACAGGGGGCAAGCTTTCTTT.

The V gene is TRBV5-1, the J gene TRBJ2-1; D is ambiguous. The germline V gene has CDR1 SGHRS and CDR2 YFSETQ. V dropped 2 bases and J dropped 3 bases, with 15 bases sitting between them. The CDR3 is 16 residues long. The CDR3 loop is CASSFPFGGDYNEQFF. The CDR3 DNA sequence: TGCGCCAGCAGCTTCCCCTTTGGCGGAGACTACAATGAGCAGTTCTTC.

This clone has a handful of counts. The chain combines TRBV6-1 with TRBJ1-3; D is unresolved. This CDR3 has 17 residues. V was cut by 1 base and J by 0 bases, with 13 bases left in between. Germline CDR1 MNHNS, CDR2 SASEGT. CDR3 region: CASSEGPGDPSGNTIYF. The DNA for the CDR3 is TGTGCCAGCAGTGAAGGTCCAGGCGACCCCTCTGGAAACACCATATATTTT.

V is TRBV19 and J is TRBJ1-4; 9 bases agree with TRBD1. Germline V gene lookup returns CDR1 LNHDA and CDR2 SQIVND (reference sequence). V dropped 5 bases and J dropped 4; count of bases not matched to a gene: 5. The CDR3 sequence is 15 residues long. The CDR3 reads CASSLVDRGNEKLFF. CDR3 bases: TGTGCCAGTAGTCTTGTGGACAGGGGTAATGAAAAACTGTTTTTT.

The chain uses TRBV5-1 and TRBJ2-5, with D possibly TRBD2 on 6 matching bases. The CDR3 covers 13 residues. The germline V gene encodes CDR1 SGHRS and CDR2 YFSETQ. Trimming stripped 5 bases from V and 3 bases from J, with 11 bases between. The CDR3 here is CASRRPSEETQYF. CDR3 bases: TGCGCCAGCAGACGGCCTAGCGAAGAGACCCAGTACTTC. Based on the CDR3 plus reference TRBV5-1 and TRBJ2-5, the full variable domain is KAGVTQTPRYLIKTRGQQVTLSCSPISGHRSVSWYQQTPGQGLQFLFEYFSETQRNKGNFPGRFSGRQFSNSRSEMNVSTLELGDSALYLCASRRPSEETQYFGPGTRLLVL.

This clone was seen a few times. This sequence joins TRBV19 and TRBJ1-5; TRBD1 matches at 9 bases. Germline CDR1 and CDR2: LNHDA and SQIVND (reference sequence). The V gene end was trimmed by 4 bases and the J gene end by 3 bases; junction bases not matched to a gene: 4. The CDR3 runs to 15 residues. The CDR3 nucleotides are TGTGCCAGTAGTAACCGACAGGGGGACAATCAGCCCCAGCATTTT. This gives the protein CASSNRQGDNQPQHF.

The chain employs TRBV7-2 and TRBJ1-5; D perhaps matches TRBD1 (5 bases). The V gene's germline CDR1 is SGHTA and CDR2 FQGNSA. V lost 6 bases to trimming and J lost 5 bases, with 14 bases between them. This CDR3 contains 14 residues. CDR3 DNA sequence: TGTGCCAGCAGTCTCCTCGGAGGGGATCAGCCCCAGCATTTT. Residues: CASSLLGGDQPQHF.

Concerning this clone: A read error may produce the germline difference seen at one junction end. The rearrangement links TRBV7-8 to TRBJ2-5; D call uncertain. CDR3 length: 15 amino acids. CDR1 and CDR2 (germline): SGHVS, FQNEAQ. Written as DNA, the CDR3 is TGTGCCAGCAGCCTAGTAGTTGATCGCCAAGAGGCCCAGTACTTC. Amino acids: CASSLVVDRQEAQYF.

V usage is TRBV7-9 and J usage is TRBJ2-4; a weak D match, TRBD2 (5 bases). The CDR3 totals 14 residues. With 7 bases removed from V and 0 bases from J, the gap between germline ends came to 10 bases. Germline V gene lookup returns CDR1 SEHNR and CDR2 FQNEAQ (reference sequence). CDR3 nucleotide sequence: TGTGCCAGCACCCAAGGACTAGCCAAAAACATTCAGTACTTC. Its translation is CASTQGLAKNIQYF.

CDR3 sequence reads: CASSLVGTGVGNTIYF. In DNA form, the CDR3 reads TGCGCCAGCAGCTTGGTCGGGACAGGGGTTGGAAACACCATATATTTT. The gene calls are TRBV5-1 and TRBJ1-3; TRBD1 matches 10 bases. The trim removed 0 bases at V and 3 bases at J, leaving 3 bases unmatched. CDR1 and CDR2 from the germline V gene are SGHRS and YFSETQ. CDR3 length: 16 amino acids. Based on the CDR3 plus reference TRBV5-1 and TRBJ1-3, the full variable domain is KAGVTQTPRYLIKTRGQQVTLSCSPISGHRSVSWYQQTPGQGLQFLFEYFSETQRNKGNFPGRFSGRQFSNSRSEMNVSTLELGDSALYLCASSLVGTGVGNTIYFGEGSWLTVV.

The chain has TRBV10-3 and TRBJ2-3; TRBD2 agrees at 8 bases. The ends lost 3 bases at V and 4 bases at J; junction bases unmatched: 9. Germline V lookup: CDR1 ENHRY, CDR2 SYGVKD. The CDR3 runs 16 residues. The CDR3 region is CAISDRLAQGADTQYF. In DNA form, the CDR3 reads TGTGCCATCAGTGACCGACTAGCGCAGGGTGCAGATACGCAGTATTTT.

The V call is TRBV4-3, the J call TRBJ2-1, with 7 nucleotides matching TRBD2. CDR1 and CDR2 from the germline V gene are LGHNA and YSLEER. This CDR3 is built from 17 residues. J gave up 8 bases and V 5 bases, and 18 bases lay outside the gene matches. The CDR3 spells CASSAAPGRELLYEQFF. As DNA, the CDR3 is TGCGCCAGCAGCGCAGCTCCGGGGCGGGAGCTCCTATATGAGCAGTTCTTC.

The chain joins TRBV4-1 to TRBJ1-4; D possibly corresponds to TRBD1 (5 bases). CDR3 length: 17 residues. Germline V gene lookup returns CDR1 MGHRA and CDR2 YSYEKL. V dropped 1 base and J dropped 4 bases, with 16 bases sitting between them. CDR3: CASSQGGRLFGNEKLFF. In DNA, the CDR3 is TGCGCCAGCAGCCAAGGGGGCAGGCTCTTCGGTAATGAAAAACTGTTTTTT.

V gene TRBV5-1 combines with J gene TRBJ1-1; no definite D call. V was cut by 1 base and J by 1 base, with 11 bases left in between. CDR3 length: 15 residues. Per germline, CDR1 SGHRS and CDR2 YFSETQ. The CDR3 DNA reads TGCGCCAGCAGCTTGCTGACGGGGAGGAACACTGAAGCTTTCTTT. This codes for CASSLLTGRNTEAFF.

In its sample, this clone was seen a few times. The rearrangement links TRBV5-4 to TRBJ1-1; the match to TRBD1 covers 8 bases. Per germline, CDR1 SGHNT and CDR2 YYREEE (reference sequence). The CDR3 is 15 residues long. The V gene end was trimmed by 4 bases and the J gene end by 0 bases; junction bases not matched to a gene: 5. The CDR3 spells CASSQLQGVNTEAFF. The CDR3 DNA reads as TGTGCCAGCAGCCAACTACAGGGGGTGAACACTGAAGCTTTCTTT.

The chain carries TRBV7-8 and TRBJ2-2; no clear D. Germline V lookup: CDR1 SGHVS, CDR2 FQNEAQ. Trimming removed 1 base at V and 1 base at J, with 7 bases between. The CDR3 totals 15 residues. CDR3: CASSLVRRNTGELFF. CDR3 sequence (DNA): TGTGCCAGCAGCTTAGTCCGTCGGAACACCGGGGAGCTGTTTTTT.